This passage covers 7 T cell receptor beta chains from one sample sequenced in a study of shared clonotypes between healthy human individuals. Profiled with immunoSEQ multiplex PCR; TCRdb holds only in-frame clones, not every one. In the table there are about 2.5 million clones, around 90% of which are singletons. Sequencing was performed on naive CD4+ T cells from PBMCs. Noted subset: CD45RA+ positively selected. These receptors came from a man between 18 and 35 years old in good health. Some clones in this sample may be carry-over from other donors' samples.

Concerning this clone itself: Other DNA variants within this sample encode the same CDR3. This chain uses TRBV6-1 with TRBJ1-1; 8 bases are shared with TRBD1. V shed 6 bases and J 4 bases; nucleotides not matched to a gene: 4. CDR3 length equals 13 residues. Per germline, CDR1 MNHNS and CDR2 SASEGT. DNA of the CDR3: TGTGCCAGCAGCGTAACAGGGGGCACTGAAGCTTTCTTT. Protein sequence: CASSVTGGTEAFF.

The rearrangement uses TRBV19 and TRBJ1-5; D may be TRBD1 (6 bases). The CDR3 spans 13 residues. Trimming took off 5 bases at V and 6 bases at J, with 11 bases between the two ends. Per the germline V gene, CDR1 is LNHDA and CDR2 is SQIVND (reference sequence). As DNA, the CDR3 is TGTGCCAGTAGTTGGGGGGCTGGTCAGCCCCAGCATTTT. It codes for CASSWGAGQPQHF.

The rearrangement joins TRBV7-8 to TRBJ1-1; the D gene is possibly TRBD1 (6 bases). The V and J ends lost 5 bases and 2 bases respectively, with 18 bases between them. The germline CDR1 and CDR2 sequences are SGHVS and FQNEAQ. This CDR3 has 16 residues. CDR3 sequence: CASSRRTDFINTEAFF. CDR3 coding DNA: TGTGCCAGCAGCCGGAGGACAGATTTTATTAACACTGAAGCTTTCTTT.

This clone was observed a single time. This chain joins TRBV7-2 and TRBJ2-3; perhaps TRBD2 as D (5 bases). Germline loops: CDR1 SGHTA, CDR2 FQGNSA. The CDR3 consists of 14 residues. Trimming pared 5 bases from V and 0 bases from J, leaving 9 bases between. The CDR3 region is CASSEGSSTDTQYF. Here the CDR3 DNA reads TGTGCCAGCAGCGAGGGCTCTAGCACAGATACGCAGTATTTT.

J is TRBJ1-4 and V is TRBV11-2; a possible D gene is TRBD1 (5 bases). This CDR3 is 18 amino acids long. Germline-derived CDR1 and CDR2 are SGHAT and FQNNGV. V was clipped by 5 bases and J by 0 bases, with 19 bases between them. CDR3 sequence (DNA): TGTGCCAGCAGCCGTATTGGCGGGGCCTATGCAACTAATGAAAAACTGTTTTTT. Residues: CASSRIGGAYATNEKLFF.

Concerning this clone: This sample also contains other DNA sequences that code for the same CDR3. The J gene is TRBJ1-2, the V gene TRBV6-1; TRBD1 matches at 9 bases. The CDR3 runs 12 residues. The V gene end was trimmed by 6 bases and the J gene end by 8 bases; junction bases not matched to a gene: 4. Looked up from germline, CDR1 is MNHNS and CDR2 is SASEGT. CDR3 bases: TGTGCCAGCAGGGGGACAGGGTACGGCTACACCTTC. This gives the protein CASRGTGYGYTF.

This chain uses TRBV11-2 with TRBJ2-7, with 10 bases that match TRBD2. Germline V gene data show CDR1 as SGHAT and CDR2 as FQNNGV. The V gene end was trimmed by 8 bases and the J gene end by 5 bases; junction bases not matched to a gene: 18. The CDR3 contains 17 residues. The CDR3 DNA reads as TGTGCCAGCTGCGGGTATGCGGCTAGCGGGAGTAAGGACGAGCAGTACTTC. The encoded protein is CASCGYAASGSKDEQYF.